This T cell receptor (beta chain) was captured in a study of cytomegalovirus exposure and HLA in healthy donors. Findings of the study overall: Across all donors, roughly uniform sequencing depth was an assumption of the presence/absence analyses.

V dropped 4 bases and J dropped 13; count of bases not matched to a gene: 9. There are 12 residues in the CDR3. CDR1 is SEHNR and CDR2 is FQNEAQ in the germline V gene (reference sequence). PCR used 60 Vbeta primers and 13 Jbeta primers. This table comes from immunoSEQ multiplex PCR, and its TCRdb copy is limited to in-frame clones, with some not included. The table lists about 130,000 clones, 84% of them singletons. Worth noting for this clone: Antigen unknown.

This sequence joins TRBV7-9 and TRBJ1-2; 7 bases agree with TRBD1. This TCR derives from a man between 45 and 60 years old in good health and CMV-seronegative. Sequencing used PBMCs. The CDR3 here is CASSSRDRGATF. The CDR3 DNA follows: TGTGCCAGCAGCTCGAGGGACAGAGGGGCCACCTTC.